The present T cell receptor beta chain was sequenced within a study of T cell responses to AZD1222 COVID-19 vaccine. This table comes from immunoSEQ multiplex PCR, and its TCRdb copy is limited to in-frame clones, with some not included. This repertoire shows roughly 200,000 clones, more than 85% found once; its top ten account for approximately 1%. Trimming shortened V by 8 bases and J by 6 bases, and 16 bases separated the two germline ends. The CDR3 consists of 13 residues. Germline values: CDR1 SNHLY, CDR2 FYNNEI. The chain links TRBV2 to TRBJ1-2; D might be TRBD1 (5 bases). The source of this sequence is an adult in good health. The source material was peripheral blood, sampled on day 0 of MenACWY control vaccination. CDR3: CASRRGRAHGYTF. DNA for the CDR3: TGTGCCAGCCGAAGGGGCAGGGCCCATGGCTACACCTTC. Drawing the rest from reference TRBV2 and TRBJ1-2, the complete variable domain is EPEVTQTPSHQVTQMGQEVILRCVPISNHLYFYWYRQILGQKVEFLVSFYNNEISEKSEIFDDQFSVERPDGSNFTLKIRSTKLEDSAMYFCASRRGRAHGYTFGSGTRLTVV.